The 3 T cell receptor beta chains given below trace back to one sample, sequenced in a study of CD4 T cells in relation to SARS-CoV-2 and coronaviruses. Produced via immunoSEQ multiplex PCR; TCRdb's table is partial and in-frame only. This table has tens of thousands of clones, 70% to 90% appearing once. The sequenced material came from memory CD4+ T cells from PBMCs. These receptors all stem from an adult with COVID-19.

The rearrangement uses TRBV7-2 and TRBJ2-7, with D possibly TRBD2 on 5 matching bases. CDR3 length: 16 amino acids. CDR1 is SGHTA, CDR2 FQGNSA, per germline. Trimming cost V 0 bases and J 2 bases, with 14 bases left between them. The CDR3 loop is CASSLASGLTPYEQYF. DNA for the CDR3: TGTGCCAGCAGCTTAGCGTCTGGACTGACACCCTACGAGCAGTACTTC. Together with reference TRBV7-2 and TRBJ2-7, the CDR3 gives the full variable domain: GAGVSQSPSNKVTEKGKDVELRCDPISGHTALYWYRQSLGQGLEFLIYFQGNSAPDKSGLPSDRFSAERTGGSVSTLTIQRTQQEDSAVYLCASSLASGLTPYEQYFGPGTRLTVT.

The rearrangement links TRBV4-2 to TRBJ2-5; 8 nucleotides match TRBD2. The CDR3 totals 16 residues. The trim removed 2 bases at V and 3 bases at J, leaving 8 bases unmatched. CDR1 is LGHNA and CDR2 is YNFKEQ in the germline V gene. CDR3 sequence reads: CASSQHFGRVEETQYF. The CDR3 DNA reads TGTGCCAGCAGCCAACATTTCGGGAGGGTGGAAGAGACCCAGTACTTC.

This clone was detected a few times. The genes are TRBV5-1 and TRBJ2-5; 12 nucleotides agree with TRBD1. The V segment lost 4 bases and the J segment 0 bases; nucleotides outside the gene matches: 4. The germline V gene encodes CDR1 SGHRS and CDR2 YFSETQ. The CDR3 totals 16 residues. The CDR3 loop reads CASSGGTGGYQETQYF. CDR3 DNA: TGCGCCAGCAGCGGGGGGACAGGGGGCTACCAAGAGACCCAGTACTTC.